This TCR beta chain came from a study of shared clonotypes between healthy human individuals (TCRdb year 2020). For the study in its entirety: Two women and a few men aged 18 to 49 years were included in the cohort. For each donor, CD4 naive and CD4 memory were each run on three plates, CD8 naive on two plates, and CD8 memory on one plate. To increase sequencing depth and limit assay-specific biases, TCR repertoire library preparation and sequencing were carried out by different laboratories using diverse techniques. Between about 0.94 and 8.9 billion PBMCs per donor were obtained by leukapheresis. Blood TCR repertoires of 5 or 6 healthy adults were deeply sequenced to estimate repertoire size and the extent of clonotype sharing between individuals. Study-level results and caveats: Sampling was limited to blood, and TCR repertoires in tissue likely differ from TCR repertoires in blood. Pairwise subsampling indicated that sequencing depth was expected to affect the degree of clonotype sharing among donors. Incomplete sequencing was indicated by rarefaction of sorted-subset datasets, despite the large sequencing depth. Higher generation probabilities were observed for clonotypes shared by all four sorted-subset donors than for non-shared clonotypes. Naive subsets generally had larger estimated clonotype richness than memory subsets. The small number of donors limited the genetic and exposure-history diversity represented. Across a few donors, approximately 4.9% of naive CD4, 3% to 4% of naive CD8, 2.3% of memory CD4, and under 0.45% of memory CD8 clonotypes were shared.

Using the deep immunoSEQ assay, multiplex PCR amplified TCR CDR3 regions from genomic DNA. For each cell subset, the extracted genomic DNA was distributed evenly across all wells of several immunoSEQ 96-well plates, and each plate served as one replicate. For sorted subsets, 200 ng of genomic DNA, equivalent to around 30,000 T cell genomes, went into each replicate PCR. The purified libraries were quantified using a Qubit 3.0 fluorometer, sized with a Bioanalyzer 2100, and then quantified again using the KAPA Library Quantification kit. Every immunoSEQ 96-well plate was sequenced on a separate single-read 150-cycle Illumina NextSeq 550 flow cell. The original methods were these. Because only junctional sequences without quality scores were contained in the immunoSEQ output, filtering matching that applied to full-length reads could not be performed. To assign V/J genes and CDR3, sequences were annotated using PyIR, a Python wrapper for IgBLAST v1.9, with IMGT germline references. Reads with weak V/J assignments (E-value above 1e-6), missing CDR3, stop codons, out-of-frame junctions, or ambiguous translated residues were removed. V3J clonotypes were defined as sequences sharing the same inferred V gene, J gene, and CDR3 amino acid sequence. Percentage overlap between repertoires was calculated by dividing the number of shared unique clonotypes by the size of the smaller repertoire. Three approaches were used to assess repertoire richness: RTK rarefaction, the Chao1 estimator, and Recon v2.1 estimates of unobserved clonotypes. OLGA was used to compute generation probabilities for all TCRbeta clonotypes that the gDNA method yielded from a few donors. The immuneACCESS repertoire file appears here via TCRdb, limited to in-frame rearrangements. These files lack a portion of the clones; in checked studies, under half of the deficit traces to unresolved V genes, and the cause of the others is not known. V and J calls and clone size are as listed in that table; D and trimming were resolved from the DNA. The sample table holds about a million clones, of which 77% were seen once. The biggest ten clones account for approximately 0.9% of the sample.

There are 15 amino acids in the CDR3, from cysteine to phenylalanine inclusive. CDR3 DNA only is kept here, 45 bases in frame from base 1. From the germline V gene (reference sequence), CDR1 is LNHDA and CDR2 is SQIVND. Trimming at the junction amounts to 7 bases on V and 1 base on J, and the germline ends lie 14 bases apart. On this clone: The target of this receptor is not known. The sample holds no much larger clone one base away, and base qualities are not on file.

Donors were healthy HIV-negative adults with no recently reported acute infections or vaccinations. All donors were Caucasian adults living in Nashville, Tennessee, USA. CD4+ T cells were enriched through magnetic negative selection, after which naive cells were positively selected on CD45RA and the remaining negative fraction served as the memory subset. Blood was obtained by leukapheresis, after which PBMCs were separated by Ficoll-Histopaque density gradient centrifugation and cryopreserved in liquid nitrogen vapor phase. Purity and quantity of every magnetically sorted T cell population were checked by analytical flow cytometry. Genomic DNA was isolated from each sorted fraction and quantified by UV absorbance on a Nanodrop 2000c.

Specimen: memory CD4+ T cells from PBMCs. The sample's cell subset or site label, in plain terms: CD45RA-negative fraction. The rearrangement joined TRBV19 to TRBJ1-5; the D region possibly corresponds to TRBD1 (6 bases align). This sequence originates from a man in his late teens or twenties in good health. Some clones in this sample may be carry-over from other donors' samples. The CDR3: CASTSRQASNQPQHF. The DNA sequence follows: TGTGCCAGTACTTCTAGACAGGCAAGCAATCAGCCCCAGCATTTT. The full variable domain, with segments outside the CDR3 supplied by the reference TRBV19 and TRBJ1-5 proteins, appears as DGGITQSPKYLFRKEGQNVTLSCEQNLNHDAMYWYRQDPGQGLRLIYYSQIVNDFQKGDIAEGYSVSREKKESFPLTVTSAQKNPTAFYLCASTSRQASNQPQHFGDGTRLSIL.